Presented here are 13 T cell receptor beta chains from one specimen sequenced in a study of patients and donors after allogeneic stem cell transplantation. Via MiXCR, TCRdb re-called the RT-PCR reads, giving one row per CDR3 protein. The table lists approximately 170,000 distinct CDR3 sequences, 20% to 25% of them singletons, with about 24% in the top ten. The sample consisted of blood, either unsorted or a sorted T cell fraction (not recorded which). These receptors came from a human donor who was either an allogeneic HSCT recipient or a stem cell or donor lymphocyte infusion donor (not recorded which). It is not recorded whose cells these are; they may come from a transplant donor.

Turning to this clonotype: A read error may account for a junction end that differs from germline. The CDR3 coding sequence is TGTGCTAGCAGCCTGACTAGCGGGAGGGCCTACAATGAGCAGTTCTTC. This codes for CASSLTSGRAYNEQFF. V and J are TRBV7-7 and TRBJ2-1, with 14 bases that match TRBD2. The CDR3 totals 16 residues. Looked up from germline, CDR1 is SSHAT and CDR2 is FNYEAQ (reference sequence).

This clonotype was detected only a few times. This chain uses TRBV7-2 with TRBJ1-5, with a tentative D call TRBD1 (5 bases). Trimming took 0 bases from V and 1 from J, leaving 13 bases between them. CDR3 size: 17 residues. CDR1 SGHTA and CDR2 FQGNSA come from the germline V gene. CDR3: CASSLALAGRSNQPQHF. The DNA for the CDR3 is TGTGCCAGCAGCTTAGCACTGGCAGGGCGAAGCAATCAGCCCCAGCATTTT.

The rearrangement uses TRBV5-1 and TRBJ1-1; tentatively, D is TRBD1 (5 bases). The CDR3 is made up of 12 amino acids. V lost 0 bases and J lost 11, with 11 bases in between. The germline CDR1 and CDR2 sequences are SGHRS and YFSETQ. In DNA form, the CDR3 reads TGCGCCAGCAGCTTGGTGCAGGGTGCGGCTTTCTTT. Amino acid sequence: CASSLVQGAAFF.

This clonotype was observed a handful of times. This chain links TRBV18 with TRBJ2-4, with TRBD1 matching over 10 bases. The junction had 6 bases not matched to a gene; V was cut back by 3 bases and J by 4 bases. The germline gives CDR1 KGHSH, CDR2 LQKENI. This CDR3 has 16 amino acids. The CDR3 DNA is TGTGCCAGCTCACCTTCCCGACAGGGGGCTAAAAACATTCAGTACTTC. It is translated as CASSPSRQGAKNIQYF.

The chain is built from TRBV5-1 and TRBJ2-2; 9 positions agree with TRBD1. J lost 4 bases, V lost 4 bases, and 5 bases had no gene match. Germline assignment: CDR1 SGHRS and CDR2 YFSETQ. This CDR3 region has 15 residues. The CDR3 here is CASSHGQGTTGELFF. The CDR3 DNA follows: TGCGCCAGCAGCCATGGACAGGGGACCACCGGGGAGCTGTTTTTT.

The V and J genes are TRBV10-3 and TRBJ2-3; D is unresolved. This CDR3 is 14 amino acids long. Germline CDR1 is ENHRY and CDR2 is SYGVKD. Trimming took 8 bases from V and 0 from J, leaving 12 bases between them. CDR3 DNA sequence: TGTGCCATCGGGAAGAAGACTAGCACAGATACGCAGTATTTT. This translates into CAIGKKTSTDTQYF.

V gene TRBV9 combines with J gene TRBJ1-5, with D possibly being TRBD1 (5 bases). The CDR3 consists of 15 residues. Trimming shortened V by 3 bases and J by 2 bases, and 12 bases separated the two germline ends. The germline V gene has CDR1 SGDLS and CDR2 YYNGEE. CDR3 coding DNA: TGTGCCAGCAGCGCCGGGGCGGGGGGCAATCAGCCCCAGCATTTT. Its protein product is CASSAGAGGNQPQHF.

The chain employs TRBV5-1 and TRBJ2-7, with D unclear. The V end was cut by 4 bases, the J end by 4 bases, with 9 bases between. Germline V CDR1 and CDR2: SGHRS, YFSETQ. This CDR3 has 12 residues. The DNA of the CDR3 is TGCGCCAGCAGCCAGAAGGCTTACGAGCAGTACTTC. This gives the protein CASSQKAYEQYF.

The CDR3 bases are TGCAGCGTTGACCAGGGAAGGGACACTGAAGCTTTCTTT. This sequence encodes CSVDQGRDTEAFF. This chain uses TRBV29-1 with TRBJ1-1, with a tentative D call TRBD1 (5 bases). Germline loops: CDR1 SQVTM, CDR2 ANQGSEA. The CDR3 loop spans 13 amino acids. The germline V and J ends were trimmed by 3 bases and 3 bases, with 11 bases remaining between them.

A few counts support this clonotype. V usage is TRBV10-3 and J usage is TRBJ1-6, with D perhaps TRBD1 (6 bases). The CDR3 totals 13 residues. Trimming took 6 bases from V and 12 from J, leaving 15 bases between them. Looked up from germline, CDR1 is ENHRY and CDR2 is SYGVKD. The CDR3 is CAISGQPLEPLHF. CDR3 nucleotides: TGTGCCATCAGCGGACAGCCCCTTGAACCCCTCCACTTT.

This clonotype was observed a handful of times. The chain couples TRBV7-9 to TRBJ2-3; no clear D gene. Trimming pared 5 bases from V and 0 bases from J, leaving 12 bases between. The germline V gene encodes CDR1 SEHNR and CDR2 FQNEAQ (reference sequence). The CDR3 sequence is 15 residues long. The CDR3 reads CASSPVILSTDTQYF. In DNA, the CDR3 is TGTGCCAGCAGCCCAGTTATTTTAAGCACAGATACGCAGTATTTT.

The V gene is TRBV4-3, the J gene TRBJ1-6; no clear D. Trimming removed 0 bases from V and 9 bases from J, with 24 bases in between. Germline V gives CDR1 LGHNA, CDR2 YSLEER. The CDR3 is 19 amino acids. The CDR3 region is CASSQEGRGPEGGRSPLHF. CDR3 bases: TGCGCCAGCAGCCAAGAAGGTCGTGGCCCGGAGGGTGGGCGTTCACCCCTCCACTTT.

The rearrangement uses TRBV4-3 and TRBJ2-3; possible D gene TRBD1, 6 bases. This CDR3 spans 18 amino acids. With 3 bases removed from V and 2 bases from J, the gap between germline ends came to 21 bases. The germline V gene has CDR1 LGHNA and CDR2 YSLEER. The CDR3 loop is CASSHDRWDNLYTDTQYF. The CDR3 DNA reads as TGCGCCAGCAGCCATGATAGATGGGACAACCTATACACAGATACGCAGTATTTT.